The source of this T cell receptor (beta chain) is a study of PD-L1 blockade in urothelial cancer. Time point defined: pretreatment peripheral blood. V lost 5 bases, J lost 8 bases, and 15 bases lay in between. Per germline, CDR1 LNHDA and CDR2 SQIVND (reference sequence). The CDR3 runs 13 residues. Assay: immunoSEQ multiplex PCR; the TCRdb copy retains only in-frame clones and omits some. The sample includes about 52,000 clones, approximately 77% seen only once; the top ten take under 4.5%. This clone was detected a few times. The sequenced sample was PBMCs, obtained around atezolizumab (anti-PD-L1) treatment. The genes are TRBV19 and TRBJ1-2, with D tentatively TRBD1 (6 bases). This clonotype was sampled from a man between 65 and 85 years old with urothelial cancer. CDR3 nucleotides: TGTGCCAGTAGTTACACCGACAGGTGGGGCTACACCTTC. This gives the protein CASSYTDRWGYTF.